These T cell receptor beta chains were read from a single sample in a study of cytomegalovirus exposure and HLA in healthy donors. Sequencing was performed with immunoSEQ multiplex PCR; in TCRdb, only in-frame clones are kept and a portion is missing. The data show fewer than 120,000 clones, about 80% seen once. Specimen: PBMCs. The receptors were sampled from a woman in her sixties or seventies in good health and CMV-seropositive. Both conserved end residues are trimmed from each CDR3.

>TRBV21-1|TRBJ2-7
ASSKHSGNQTKDRIYEQY
>TRBV27|TRBJ2-5
ASKEGTSLHRETQY
>TRBV9|TRBJ1-5
ASSVSGGNQPQH
>TRBV27|TRBJ1-1
ASSLRQGSAGMNTEAF
>TRBV7-8|TRBJ1-4
ASSLDRFDNEKLF
>TRBV6-5|TRBJ2-7
ASSYTDSRDEQY
>TRBV7-8|TRBJ2-1
ASSLAPLAEPLWQF
>TRBV30|TRBJ2-5
AWRLAGGEETQY
>TRBV29-1|TRBJ1-4
SAKTGLNEKLF
>TRBV27|TRBJ1-1
ASSLRVGGNTEAF
>TRBV11-1|TRBJ2-1
ASSLVVSSGEQF
>TRBV7-9|TRBJ1-1
ASSLGVPTEAF
>TRBV5-1|TRBJ1-2
ASSLHPRGDYGYT
>TRBV28|TRBJ2-2
ASRRTAFLNTGELF
>TRBV19|TRBJ2-1
ASKRTNLQGVYNEQF
>TRBV5-4|TRBJ1-1
ASTLKTGQKTNTEAF